This T cell receptor beta chain is drawn from a study of Graves' ophthalmopathy and Graves' hyperthyroidism. Study-level points and caveats: Ophthalmopathy progression predictions by the model showed about 75% specificity and 70.59% sensitivity. In blood, most expanded thyroid clonotypes above 0.001 frequency were also detected.

Amplification from RNA transcripts yielded the TCR beta CDR3 regions. HTBI primers served in a first-round RT-PCR, which a second-round multiplex PCR followed. MiXCR, applied by TCRdb to the multiplex PCR reads, yields one record per CDR3 protein. The data show 350,000 to 450,000 distinct CDR3 sequences, under 25% seen once. In this sample, this clonotype turned up many times. Antigen unknown. With a much larger clone just one base away, this may be a read error. The ends were cut back, 5 bases at V and 4 bases at J, with 14 bases in the middle. CDR3 size: 13 residues. Germline V gene sequence: CDR1 GTSNPN, CDR2 SVGIG (reference sequence). Stable hyperthyroidism referred to disease that showed no ophthalmopathy within 18 months of follow-up.

Sequenced material: peripheral blood. This clonotype was obtained from a woman between 18 and 29 years old with stable Graves' hyperthyroidism. V and J are TRBV30 and TRBJ1-1; possible D gene TRBD1, 6 bases. The CDR3 sequence is CAWGDRRSTEAFF. DNA for the CDR3: TGTGCCTGGGGCGACAGGAGGAGCACTGAAGCTTTCTTT.